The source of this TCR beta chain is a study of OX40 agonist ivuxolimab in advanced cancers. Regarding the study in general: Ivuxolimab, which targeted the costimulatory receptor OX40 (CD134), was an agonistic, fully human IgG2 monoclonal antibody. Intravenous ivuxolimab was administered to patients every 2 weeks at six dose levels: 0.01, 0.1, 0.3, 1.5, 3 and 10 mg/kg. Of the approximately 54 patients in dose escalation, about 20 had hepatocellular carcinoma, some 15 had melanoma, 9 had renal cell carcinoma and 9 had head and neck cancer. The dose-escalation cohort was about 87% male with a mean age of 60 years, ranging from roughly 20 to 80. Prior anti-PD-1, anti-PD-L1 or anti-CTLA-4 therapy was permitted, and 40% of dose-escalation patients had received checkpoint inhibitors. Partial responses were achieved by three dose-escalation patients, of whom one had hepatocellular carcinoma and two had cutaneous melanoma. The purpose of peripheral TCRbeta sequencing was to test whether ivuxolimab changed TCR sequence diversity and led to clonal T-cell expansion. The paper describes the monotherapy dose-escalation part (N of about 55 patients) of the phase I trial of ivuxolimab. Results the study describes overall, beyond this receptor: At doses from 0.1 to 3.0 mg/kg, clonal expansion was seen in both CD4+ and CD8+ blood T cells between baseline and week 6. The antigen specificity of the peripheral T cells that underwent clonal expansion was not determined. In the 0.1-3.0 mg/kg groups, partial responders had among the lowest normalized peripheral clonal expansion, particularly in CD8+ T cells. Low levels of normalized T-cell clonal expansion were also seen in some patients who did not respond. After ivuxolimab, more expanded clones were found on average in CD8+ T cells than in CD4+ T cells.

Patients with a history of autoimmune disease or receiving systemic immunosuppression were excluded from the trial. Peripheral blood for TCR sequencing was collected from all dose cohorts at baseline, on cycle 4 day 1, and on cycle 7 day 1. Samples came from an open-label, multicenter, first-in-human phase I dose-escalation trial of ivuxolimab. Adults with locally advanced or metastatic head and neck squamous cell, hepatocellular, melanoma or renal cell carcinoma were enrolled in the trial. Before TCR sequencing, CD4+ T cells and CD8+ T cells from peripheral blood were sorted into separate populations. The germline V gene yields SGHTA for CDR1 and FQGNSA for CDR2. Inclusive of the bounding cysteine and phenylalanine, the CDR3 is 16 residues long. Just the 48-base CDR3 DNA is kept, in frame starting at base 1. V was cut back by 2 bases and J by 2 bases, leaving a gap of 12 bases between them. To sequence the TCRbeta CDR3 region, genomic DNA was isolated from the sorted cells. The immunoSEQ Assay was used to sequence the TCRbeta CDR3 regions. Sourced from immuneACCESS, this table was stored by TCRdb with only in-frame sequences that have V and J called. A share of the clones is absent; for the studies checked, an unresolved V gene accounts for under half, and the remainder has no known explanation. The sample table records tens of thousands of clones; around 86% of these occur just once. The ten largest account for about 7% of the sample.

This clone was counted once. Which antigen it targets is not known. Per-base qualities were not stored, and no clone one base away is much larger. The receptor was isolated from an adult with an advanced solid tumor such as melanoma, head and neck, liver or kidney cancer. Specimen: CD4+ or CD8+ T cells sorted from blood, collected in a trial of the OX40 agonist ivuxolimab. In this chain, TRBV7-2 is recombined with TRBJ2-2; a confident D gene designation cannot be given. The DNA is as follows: TGTGCCAGCAGCTTATTGGCAGCTATCAACACCGGGGAGCTGTTTTTT. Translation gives CASSLLAAINTGELFF.